Below, one T cell receptor (beta chain) is given with its context. The length of the CDR3 is 17 residues. The V gene lost 1 base and the J gene lost 2 bases, with 17 bases spanning the gap. CDR1 and CDR2 (germline): SSHAT, FNYEAQ (reference sequence). The sample belongs to a study of blood T cell repertoires in COVID-19. Adults between about 18 and 89 years of age took part from 24 US areas. Participants were placed into cohorts based on the clinical history they reported. This table comes from immunoSEQ multiplex PCR, and its TCRdb copy is limited to in-frame clones, with some not included. The data contain 310,000 or so clones, just over 85% of them singletons.

Specimen: PBMCs or T cells enriched from blood (not recorded which). This sequence originates from a woman younger than 35 who had recovered from COVID-19. The chain joins TRBV7-7 to TRBJ2-5, with D possibly TRBD1 on 6 matching bases. The CDR3 is CASSLEYSGAVQETQYF. The CDR3 coding sequence is TGTGCCAGCAGCTTAGAATATTCAGGGGCCGTTCAAGAGACCCAGTACTTC.